The rows below give T cell receptor beta chains drawn from one sample of a study of human T cells and chemical hapten exposure. TCRdb called the RACE reads again in MiXCR, with one record for every CDR3 protein. The repertoire includes over 35,000 distinct CDR3 sequences, 10% to 15% of them detected once, and approximately 2.2% sits in the top ten. Specimen: whole blood, collected in connection with sensitization to the hapten diphenylcyclopropenone (DPC). All receptors derive from a woman aged 35 to 49 with alopecia areata. Some clones in this sample may be carry-over from other donors' samples. The CDR3 runs from the conserved cysteine through the conserved F or W. The D gene is left open where the match is weak. Expanded clones get a size class; other rows say once, few or many, or leave the size out.

DNA	CDR3	D	size	V	J
TGCAGCGTAAGGATCGACAATGAGCAGTTCTTC	CSVRIDNEQFF	-	many	TRBV29-1	TRBJ2-1
TGTGCCAGCAGTTTTGACGGGCTTAGCAATCAGCCCCAGCATTTT	CASSFDGLSNQPQHF	-	-	TRBV28	TRBJ1-5
TGCGCCAGCAGCCCCGGGGGACTAGCGGGGGGTTACACAGATACGCAGTATTTT	CASSPGGLAGGYTDTQYF	TRBD2	-	TRBV4-3	TRBJ2-3
TGTGCCAGCAGTCCCCGGACAGGGAGGGGCAATCAGCCCCAGCATTTT	CASSPRTGRGNQPQHF	TRBD1	-	TRBV6-5	TRBJ1-5
TGCAGCACAAGTGGGTACACTAACACCTACGAGCAGTACTTC	CSTSGYTNTYEQYF	-	few	TRBV29-1	TRBJ2-7
TGTGCCAGCAGCTCACAGGGGAGGGGCACTGAAGCTTTCTTT	CASSSQGRGTEAFF	TRBD1	-	TRBV9	TRBJ1-1
TGTGCCAGCAGCTTCAAAGGGACCTACAATGAGCAGTTCTTC	CASSFKGTYNEQFF	-	-	TRBV3-1	TRBJ2-1
TGTGCCAGTAGTAGCTCAGTGGTACTAGCGGACAATGAGCAGTTCTTC	CASSSSVVLADNEQFF	TRBD2	many	TRBV19	TRBJ2-1
TGCAGTGCCAGTTCGGGGTCCGGTGAGCAGTTCTTC	CSASSGSGEQFF	-	-	TRBV20-1	TRBJ2-1
TGTGCCAGCAGCGTAGCTAGCGGCTACTACAATGAGCAGTTCTTC	CASSVASGYYNEQFF	TRBD2	medium-sized	TRBV9	TRBJ2-1
TGTGCCAGCAGCTTAGGGCCCGACGAGTATGGCTACACCTTC	CASSLGPDEYGYTF	-	once	TRBV7-3	TRBJ1-2
TGTGCCAGCAGTGTATCAGCTAGCAATCAGCCCCAGCATTTT	CASSVSASNQPQHF	-	few	TRBV6-1	TRBJ1-5
TGTGCCAGCAGTCTCCGACTAGCGGGGGCCACCTACGAGCAGTACTTC	CASSLRLAGATYEQYF	TRBD2	-	TRBV28	TRBJ2-7
TGTGCCAGCAGTTACTCGACAGGGGTGGCTTTCTTT	CASSYSTGVAFF	TRBD1	-	TRBV6-5	TRBJ1-1
TGTGCCAGCAGCCCACCTAGGGGGCCCCTCCACTTT	CASSPPRGPLHF	-	many	TRBV28	TRBJ1-6
TGTGCCAGCAGCGCACGGACAGGGGGAAACACTGAAGCTTTCTTT	CASSARTGGNTEAFF	TRBD1	many	TRBV2	TRBJ1-1
TGCGCCAGCAGCCAACTAGCGGGAGCCCCAGATACGCAGTATTTT	CASSQLAGAPDTQYF	TRBD2	few	TRBV5-1	TRBJ2-3
TGTGCCATCCGACAGGGGGAGGGCACTGAAGCTTTCTTT	CAIRQGEGTEAFF	TRBD1	many	TRBV10-3	TRBJ1-1
TGCGCCAGCAGCGTGCTCTCCGGGGAGCTGTTTTTT	CASSVLSGELFF	-	-	TRBV5-1	TRBJ2-2
TGCGCCAGCAGCTTGGTAACGGGAGTCAATGAGCAGTTCTTC	CASSLVTGVNEQFF	-	few	TRBV5-1	TRBJ2-1
TGCAGTGCTAGTAGGACAGGGAGGGGCAATCAGCCCCAGCATTTT	CSASRTGRGNQPQHF	TRBD1	many	TRBV20-1	TRBJ1-5
TGCAGTGCTGTTGGGCCTCGAAATGGGCACACTGAAGCTTTCTTT	CSAVGPRNGHTEAFF	-	many	TRBV20-1	TRBJ1-1
TGTGCCAGCCAGCAGACATACACCGGGGAGCTGTTTTTT	CASQQTYTGELFF	-	few	TRBV18	TRBJ2-2
TGTGCCAGCAGTTTACTACAGGGGATGAATACGCAGTATTTT	CASSLLQGMNTQYF	TRBD1	-	TRBV28	TRBJ2-3
TGTGCCAGCACCCCCGTTCGTTCGACAGATACGCAGTATTTT	CASTPVRSTDTQYF	-	many	TRBV3-1	TRBJ2-3
TGTGCCAGCAGCGTAGAATTTGGGGGTTTCCAAGAGACCCAGTACTTC	CASSVEFGGFQETQYF	-	few	TRBV9	TRBJ2-5
TGTGCCACTGGGACAGGGGGCGGTGAAGCTTTCTTT	CATGTGGGEAFF	TRBD1	-	TRBV10-3	TRBJ1-1
TGCGCCAGCAGTGAGACGACCGGGACCCCCAAGCGATACGAGACCCAGTACTTC	CASSETTGTPKRYETQYF	-	many	TRBV10-1	TRBJ2-5
TGCAGTGCTAGAGGATCGGGACTAGCGGGAGGTTACGAGCAGTACTTC	CSARGSGLAGGYEQYF	TRBD2	-	TRBV20-1	TRBJ2-7
TGCAGTGCTAGAGATCGGGCCCAGGGAGGGACTTCGACCTACGAGCAGTACTTC	CSARDRAQGGTSTYEQYF	TRBD2	once	TRBV20-1	TRBJ2-7
TGCAGTGCTTTGCGCCCCAGTTATGGCTACACCTTC	CSALRPSYGYTF	-	many	TRBV20-1	TRBJ1-2
TGTGCCACCAGTGACTTGATCGGGACTAGTCCCAATGAGCAGTTCTTC	CATSDLIGTSPNEQFF	TRBD2	-	TRBV24-1	TRBJ2-1
TGTGCCAGCAGTTCATTAAGGGGCCCAGCGGGGGTGAACAATGAGCAGTTCTTC	CASSSLRGPAGVNNEQFF	TRBD2	-	TRBV7-8	TRBJ2-1
TGTGCCAGCAGTGAAGTAGGGTCGGAGGGCCCCTACGAGCAGTACTTC	CASSEVGSEGPYEQYF	-	-	TRBV6-1	TRBJ2-7
TGTGCCAGCAGCCAAGATACAGGGACCTATGGCTACACCTTC	CASSQDTGTYGYTF	-	-	TRBV3-2	TRBJ1-2
TGTGCCAGCAGCCAGGGACAGGGGGTGAACACTGAAGCTTTCTTT	CASSQGQGVNTEAFF	TRBD1	medium-sized	TRBV7-6	TRBJ1-1
TGCAGCGTTGCCGGGTCCGCCTACGAGCAGTACTTC	CSVAGSAYEQYF	-	-	TRBV29-1	TRBJ2-7
TGTGCCAGCAGCTTAGGCATGACCCACCAAGAGACCCAGTACTTC	CASSLGMTHQETQYF	-	few	TRBV7-6	TRBJ2-5
TGCAGTGCTAGCGGGAGGGCCGGAAGCTGGGAGCAGTTCTTC	CSASGRAGSWEQFF	TRBD2	few	TRBV20-1	TRBJ2-1
TGTGCCAGCAGCTTAAGTGTGGGAAGGACGTACAATGAGCAGTTCTTC	CASSLSVGRTYNEQFF	-	many	TRBV7-2	TRBJ2-1
TGCGTCCAAGGGACTTCCTACAATGAGCAGTTCTTC	CVQGTSYNEQFF	-	-	TRBV29-1	TRBJ2-1
TGCGCCAGCAGCTTGGGTACCCGGACAGGGGTCACAGATACGCAGTATTTT	CASSLGTRTGVTDTQYF	TRBD1	many	TRBV5-1	TRBJ2-3
TGCAGTGCTAGAGGGCTGACTGGGGGCCACGAGCAGTACTTC	CSARGLTGGHEQYF	-	-	TRBV20-1	TRBJ2-7
TGTGCCAGCAGTTTAAACGTCCTCACTCCCTACGAGCAGTACTTC	CASSLNVLTPYEQYF	-	few	TRBV28	TRBJ2-7
TGTGCCAGCTCAACCTTTACCGGGACAGGGGACTCAACTAATGAAAAACTGTTTTTT	CASSTFTGTGDSTNEKLFF	TRBD1	many	TRBV18	TRBJ1-4
TGCAGTGCTAGAGATCGAATAAGGGGATCCTATAATTCACCCCTCCACTTT	CSARDRIRGSYNSPLHF	-	many	TRBV20-1	TRBJ1-6
TGTGCCAGTATCAGCCAGGTCTATGGCTACACCTTC	CASISQVYGYTF	-	many	TRBV19	TRBJ1-2
TGTGCCAGCGGGGACAGTTCCTACAATGAGCAGTTCTTC	CASGDSSYNEQFF	TRBD1	once	TRBV28	TRBJ2-1
TGCAGCGTGGAGAGACTAGCGCCCTTGGAGCAGTACTTC	CSVERLAPLEQYF	TRBD2	-	TRBV29-1	TRBJ2-7